These T cell receptor beta chains were read from a single sample in a study of blood T cell repertoires in COVID-19. Measured with immunoSEQ multiplex PCR; TCRdb has only the in-frame clones, and not every one. Of 45,000 to 55,000 clones listed, 90% are singletons. The sample comprised peripheral blood. These receptors came from a woman aged 40 to 49 with active COVID-19. Each CDR3 is given with its conserved first and last residue. The D gene is left open where the match is weak.

TRBD1	TRBJ1-2	TRBV18	TGTGCCAGCCAAGATAACCGGGACAGTGAATATGGCTACACCTTC	CASQDNRDSEYGYTF
TRBD2	TRBJ2-5	TRBV19	TGTGCCAGTAGCCAAGCAGGGAGGGCTCAAGAGACCCAGTACTTC	CASSQAGRAQETQYF
.	TRBJ2-7	TRBV7-9	TGTGCCAGCAGCTCCGGACTATTAAGGGCCGAGCAGTACTTC	CASSSGLLRAEQYF
.	TRBJ1-4	TRBV25-1	TGTGCCAGCAGCGCGGGCGGGCAGGGGCTGAATAATGAAAAACTGTTTTTT	CASSAGGQGLNNEKLFF
TRBD1	TRBJ1-1	TRBV5-1	TGCGCCAGCAGCTCAACGACAGGGAAAGGCACTGAAGCTTTCTTT	CASSSTTGKGTEAFF
TRBD2	TRBJ2-1	TRBV11-3	TGTGCCAGCAGCTCCGGGGGGTCGAAGAGCTCCTACAATGAGCAGTTCTTC	CASSSGGSKSSYNEQFF
.	TRBJ2-5	TRBV21-1	TGTGCCAGCAGCAAAGCCCGGACTAGCGGGGGGGAGGAGACCCAGTACTTC	CASSKARTSGGEETQYF
TRBD2	TRBJ2-5	TRBV11-3	TGTGCCAGCAGCTTAGCAGGGACTAGCGGTCGTGGAGGGGAGACCCAGTACTTC	CASSLAGTSGRGGETQYF
.	TRBJ2-7	TRBV30	TGTGCCTGGAGCGTCGGCTCCTACGAGCAGTACTTC	CAWSVGSYEQYF
.	TRBJ1-1	TRBV5-8	TGTGCCAGCAGCTTGGATCCGGGGAGGACTGAAGCTTTCTTT	CASSLDPGRTEAFF
.	TRBJ2-5	TRBV18	TGTGCCAGCTCACCACCGTACAGCGGGCAAGAGACCCAGTACTTC	CASSPPYSGQETQYF
TRBD1	TRBJ1-2	TRBV11-2	TGTGCCAGCAGGAAGGCCGGGACAGCCCACTATGGCTACACCTTC	CASRKAGTAHYGYTF
TRBD1	TRBJ2-7	TRBV28	TGTGCCAGCAGTTTTCTTCCTCAAGAACAGGGGGCCTACGAGCAGTACTTC	CASSFLPQEQGAYEQYF